This paragraph reports one TCR beta chain. As yet, its antigen is unknown. TCR beta CDR3 region amplification was performed from RNA transcripts. A set of HTBI primers served as the primers for a first-round RT-PCR of the TCR CDR3. In TCRdb, the multiplex PCR reads were re-called with MiXCR into one record per CDR3 protein. The sample lists hundreds of thousands of distinct CDR3 sequences; about a sixth were seen once. This sample was included in a study of T cells in Graves' hyperthyroidism and ophthalmopathy. Study-level results: Most thyroid-expanded clonotypes above 0.001 were also found in blood. Model-based prediction identified ophthalmopathy a median around 6.7 months prior to its onset.

Thyroid ultrasound, orbital computed tomography, clinical symptoms, and serum thyroxine and TRAb underpinned diagnoses. In germline, CDR1 is MDHEN, CDR2 SYDVKM. CDR3 length equals 12 residues. With 8 bases removed from V and 8 bases from J, the gap between germline ends came to 15 bases. The V call is TRBV28, the J call TRBJ1-1; D is unresolved. This clonotype was sampled from a woman between 18 and 29 years old with Graves' hyperthyroidism that later progressed to Graves' ophthalmopathy. Material: blood. The CDR3 protein is CASALDSGEAFF. As DNA, the CDR3 is TGTGCCAGCGCCCTGGACTCCGGGGAAGCTTTCTTT.